A single sample is the source of the 17 T cell receptor beta chains below, sequenced in a study of cytomegalovirus exposure and HLA in healthy donors. PCR employed 60 Vbeta and 13 Jbeta primers. Assay: immunoSEQ multiplex PCR; the TCRdb copy retains only in-frame clones and omits some. The sample lists around 150,000 clones; 80% to 90% were seen once. Sample: PBMCs. The source is a young man in good health and CMV-seropositive.

The V gene is TRBV5-1, the J gene TRBJ2-3; unclear D gene. Trimming left V 4 bases short and J 0 bases short, with 12 bases between. Germline V gives CDR1 SGHRS, CDR2 YFSETQ. The CDR3 totals 15 residues. The CDR3 bases are TGCGCCAGCAGCCCCCCCGAGCTTAGCACAGATACGCAGTATTTT. Translation gives CASSPPELSTDTQYF.

The chain uses TRBV7-9 and TRBJ1-1; D remains ambiguous. V was shortened by 4 bases and J by 1 base, with 4 bases between the two germline ends. The CDR3 is made up of 12 amino acids. Germline V CDR1 and CDR2: SEHNR, FQNEAQ (reference sequence). CDR3 residues: CASSSSNTEAFF. In DNA form, the CDR3 reads TGTGCCAGCAGCTCCTCGAACACTGAAGCTTTCTTT.

V and J are TRBV2 and TRBJ1-6; TRBD1 matches at 9 bases. With V trimmed by 5 bases and J by 9 bases, 5 bases remained unmatched. The CDR3 consists of 14 residues. Germline V lookup: CDR1 SNHLY, CDR2 FYNNEI. The DNA of the CDR3 is TGTGCCAGCAGTTACAGGGGGCAGGGTTCACCCCTCCACTTT. Translated, it gives CASSYRGQGSPLHF.

The gene calls are TRBV5-4 and TRBJ2-3; D remains ambiguous. The germline V and J ends were trimmed by 0 bases and 1 base, with 3 bases remaining between them. CDR3 length: 13 amino acids. CDR1 is SGHNT, CDR2 YYREEE, per germline (reference sequence). CDR3 loop: CASSLGGTDTQYF. DNA for the CDR3: TGTGCCAGCAGCTTGGGCGGCACAGATACGCAGTATTTT.

J is TRBJ1-2 and V is TRBV30; no reliable D call. This CDR3 spans 12 amino acids. CDR1 is GTSNPN, CDR2 SVGIG, per germline (reference sequence). The germline V and J ends were trimmed by 5 bases and 4 bases, with 11 bases remaining between them. Here the CDR3 reads CAWAPGTYGYTF. CDR3 nucleotides: TGTGCCTGGGCTCCGGGAACCTATGGCTACACCTTC. The full variable domain, with the rest looked up from reference TRBV30 and TRBJ1-2, is SQTIHQWPATLVQPVGSPLSLECTVEGTSNPNLYWYRQAAGRGLQLLFYSVGIGQISSEVPQNLSASRPQDRQFILSSKKLLLSDSGFYLCAWAPGTYGYTFGSGTRLTVV.

This clone was observed a few times. The chain recombines TRBV6-5 with TRBJ1-2, with 7 positions matching TRBD1. The CDR3 length is 14 residues. V lost 6 bases and J lost 3; bases outside the gene matches: 7. Germline V gene data show CDR1 as MNHEY and CDR2 as SVGAGI. The DNA of the CDR3 is TGTGCCAGCAGGCCAGCAGGGGGAGACTATGGCTACACCTTC. Protein product: CASRPAGGDYGYTF.

The gene calls are TRBV7-9 and TRBJ2-1; 13 nucleotides agree with TRBD2. CDR1 is SEHNR and CDR2 is FQNEAQ in the germline V gene (reference sequence). This CDR3 spans 17 amino acids. V was pared by 5 bases and J by 4 bases, with 8 bases of the junction left unmatched. CDR3 nucleotides: TGTGCCAGCAGCCCGGGACTAGCGGGGTTCAATTACAATGAGCAGTTCTTC. It encodes CASSPGLAGFNYNEQFF.

This clone was recorded only once. The chain recombines TRBV25-1 with TRBJ2-4, with D unresolved. V was clipped by 4 bases and J by 4 bases, with 14 bases between them. Germline V gene sequence: CDR1 MGHDK, CDR2 SYGVNS. This CDR3 region has 15 residues. The CDR3: CASSALGVQKNIQYF. The CDR3 nucleotides are TGTGCCAGCAGTGCACTTGGTGTACAGAAAAACATTCAGTACTTC.

The chain links TRBV5-5 to TRBJ2-3; a possible D gene is TRBD1 (6 bases). Trimming removed 5 bases from V and 4 bases from J, with 17 bases in between. Germline CDR1 reads SGHKS; CDR2 reads YYEKEE (reference sequence). This CDR3 comprises 15 residues. DNA for the CDR3: TGTGCCAGCAGGACCGCGGATGGGGGCGCAGATACGCAGTATTTT. The encoded protein is CASRTADGGADTQYF.

The chain is built from TRBV7-6 and TRBJ1-5; D remains ambiguous. CDR3 length: 14 residues. V lost 1 base and J lost 7, with 11 bases in between. Germline V gene lookup returns CDR1 SGHVS and CDR2 FNYEAQ. The CDR3: CASSLDGYGQPQHF. CDR3 DNA sequence: TGTGCCAGCAGCTTAGACGGGTACGGGCAGCCCCAGCATTTT.

This rearrangement joins TRBV2 to TRBJ2-2, with TRBD2 matching over 8 bases. The CDR3 runs to 14 residues. The J segment lost 4 bases and the V segment lost 7 bases, leaving 5 bases of the junction unmatched. Germline V lookup: CDR1 SNHLY, CDR2 FYNNEI. CDR3 sequence reads: CASTATSGTGELFF. In DNA, the CDR3 is TGTGCCAGCACTGCAACTAGCGGCACCGGGGAGCTGTTTTTT.

Details on this clone: One end of the junction is discordant with germline, which a read error may explain. The chain has TRBV7-9 and TRBJ2-7; unclear D gene. Per germline, CDR1 SEHNR and CDR2 FQNEAQ (reference sequence). The CDR3 has 12 residues. DNA for the CDR3: TGTTCCAGCAGCTTAACGAGGTACGAGCAGTACTTC. Translating it yields CSSSLTRYEQYF.

The rearrangement links TRBV27 to TRBJ1-2, with D unresolved. Germline lookup yields CDR1 MNHEY and CDR2 SMNVEV (reference sequence). This CDR3 is 16 amino acids long. With 4 bases removed from V and 6 bases from J, the gap between germline ends came to 21 bases. The chain's CDR3 is CASSSPMRGLSNGYTF. As DNA, the CDR3 is TGTGCCAGCAGTTCCCCCATGCGTGGACTTTCAAATGGCTACACCTTC.

Worth noting for this clone: Other DNA sequences of this sample code for an identical CDR3. The chain couples TRBV27 to TRBJ1-2; 7 nucleotides match TRBD1. Germline V gene sequence: CDR1 MNHEY, CDR2 SMNVEV (reference sequence). CDR3 length: 15 residues. Unmatched junction bases numbered 9, after V lost 0 bases and J lost 8 bases. CDR3 amino acids: CASSLSTGSGYGYTF. CDR3 sequence (DNA): TGTGCCAGCAGTTTATCGACAGGGTCAGGCTACGGCTACACCTTC.

The chain has TRBV5-5 and TRBJ2-6; D is possibly TRBD1 (5 bases). The germline CDR1 and CDR2 sequences are SGHKS and YYEKEE (reference sequence). The CDR3 sequence is 19 residues long. The V and J ends lost 4 bases and 0 bases respectively, with 20 bases between them. The CDR3 loop is CASSQARGLGISGANVLTF. CDR3 coding DNA: TGTGCCAGCAGCCAGGCTAGGGGTCTAGGGATCTCTGGGGCCAACGTCCTGACTTTC.

This chain uses TRBV2 with TRBJ1-3, with D possibly TRBD1 on 6 matching bases. The CDR3 sequence is 11 residues long. Trimming stripped 4 bases from V and 11 bases from J, with 9 bases between. Germline loops: CDR1 SNHLY, CDR2 FYNNEI. CDR3 loop: CASSGTGSIYF. CDR3 nucleotide sequence: TGTGCCAGCAGTGGAACAGGGTCCATATATTTT.

This chain uses TRBV6-1 with TRBJ2-5; weak D call: TRBD1 (5 bases). CDR1 and CDR2 from the germline V gene are MNHNS and SASEGT. Deletions cut 1 base from V and 5 bases from J, with 17 bases between. This CDR3 region has 16 residues. The CDR3 DNA is TGTGCCAGCAGTGAAGATGATTTCAGGGTTCGCGAGACCCAGTACTTC. It specifies CASSEDDFRVRETQYF.